This TCR beta chain was identified during a study of T cells in Graves' hyperthyroidism and ophthalmopathy. With a duration under 2 months, the hyperthyroidism was newly diagnosed in patients aged 18 to 65. Uncontrolled infection, other autoimmune disease, pregnancy or lactation excluded patients. Germline V gives CDR1 MNHEY, CDR2 SVGAGI. CDR3 size: 15 residues. V shed 2 bases and J shed 7 bases, with 15 bases lying between them. Amplification of TCR beta CDR3 regions used RNA as the template. Using the HTBI primer set, a first-round RT-PCR was run on the TCR CDR3. TCRdb itself ran the multiplex PCR reads through MiXCR, one entry per CDR3 protein. Among about 280,000 distinct CDR3 sequences, about 25% were seen once, and the ten largest hold approximately 30%. In its sample, this clonotype was seen many times. The antigen remains unidentified. Points from the study as a whole: Among thyroid clonotypes expanded above 0.001, most also appeared in blood.

Specimen: blood. The V gene is TRBV6-5, the J gene TRBJ2-4; D is perhaps TRBD1 or TRBD2 (6 bases each). The receptor was isolated from a man aged 35 to 55 with Graves' hyperthyroidism that later progressed to Graves' ophthalmopathy. The CDR3 loop reads CASSYERGAGNIQYF. CDR3 nucleotides: TGTGCCAGCAGTTACGAGAGGGGGGCCGGGAACATTCAGTACTTC.